The 5 T cell receptor beta chains reported below all come from one sample, sequenced in a study of T cells in Graves' hyperthyroidism and ophthalmopathy. RNA transcripts gave rise to amplified TCR beta CDR3 regions. With the HTBI primer set, the TCR CDR3 went through a first round of RT-PCR. From the multiplex PCR reads, TCRdb called clonotypes with MiXCR, one entry per CDR3 protein. The sample lists hundreds of thousands of distinct CDR3 sequences; around 25% were seen once. Sequencing was carried out using blood. Every receptor here comes from a man over 45 with Graves' hyperthyroidism.

This clonotype has a count of ten or more. CDR3 region: CASSELAIGLNEQFF. CDR3 coding DNA: TGTGCCAGCAGTGAACTAGCGATTGGTCTTAATGAGCAGTTCTTC. This chain links TRBV2 with TRBJ2-1, with a tentative D call TRBD2 (6 bases). The V and J ends lost 2 bases and 7 bases respectively, with 15 bases between them. Per the germline V gene, CDR1 is SNHLY and CDR2 is FYNNEI. The CDR3 spans 15 residues.

This clonotype was counted ten times or more. The chain links TRBV2 to TRBJ1-1, with 7 bases matching TRBD1. V lost 6 bases and J lost 7; bases outside the gene matches: 8. Per germline, CDR1 SNHLY and CDR2 FYNNEI. The CDR3 sequence is 13 residues long. The CDR3 is CASRMDRYGEAFF. The CDR3 coding sequence is TGTGCCAGCAGAATGGACAGGTACGGTGAAGCTTTCTTT.

This clonotype was counted a single time. At one end, the junction sequence differs from germline, possibly due to a read error. The chain is built from TRBV3-1 and TRBJ1-5; no definite D call. Germline-derived CDR1 and CDR2 are LGHDT and YNNKEL (reference sequence). This CDR3 is built from 14 residues. The CDR3 DNA sequence: TGTGCCAGCAGCCAAGATTTCGCGCGGCAGCCCCTGCATTTT. This translates into CASSQDFARQPLHF.

The rearrangement uses TRBV2 and TRBJ1-1; 7 positions agree with TRBD1. The CDR3 has 15 amino acids. CDR1 and CDR2 (germline): SNHLY, FYNNEI. Trimming removed 6 bases from V and 0 bases from J; junction bases left unmatched: 7. CDR3: CASRETQGMNTEAFF. CDR3 coding DNA: TGTGCCAGCAGGGAAACACAGGGGATGAACACTGAAGCTTTCTTT.

This rearrangement joins TRBV6-1 to TRBJ1-5; 9 nucleotides align to TRBD1. CDR3 length: 18 amino acids. With V trimmed by 6 bases and J by 2 bases, 14 bases remained unmatched. Germline assignment: CDR1 MNHNS and CDR2 SASEGT. For the CDR3, the DNA is TGTGCCAGCAGCCATCCGGGACAGGGAACCATGGGCAATCAGCCCCAGCATTTT. This sequence encodes CASSHPGQGTMGNQPQHF.